This T cell receptor beta chain originates from a study of cytomegalovirus exposure and HLA in healthy donors. A multiplex PCR was run with 60 Vbeta primers and 13 Jbeta primers. Sequencing was performed with immunoSEQ multiplex PCR; in TCRdb, only in-frame clones are kept and a portion is missing. The profile covers 95,000 to 150,000 clones, with over 75% appearing a single time and around 3.9% taken by the ten largest. This CDR3 has 14 residues. Trimming left V 0 bases short and J 8 bases short, with 11 bases between. Germline loops: CDR1 SGDLS, CDR2 YYNGEE. The chain links TRBV9 to TRBJ1-4, with D tentatively TRBD1 (5 bases). The clonotype was recovered from a human donor in good health. The sample was PBMCs. In nucleotides, the CDR3 is TGTGCCAGCAGCGTAGAGGGGTCAGGGGAAAAACTGTTTTTT. Protein: CASSVEGSGEKLFF.